Given below is one TCR beta chain in context. The antigen is undetermined. This table comes from immunoSEQ multiplex PCR, and its TCRdb copy is limited to in-frame clones, with some not included. The sample consists of about 180,000 clones, about 89% of them appearing once. The CDR3 is 15 residues long. V trimming: 0 bases; J trimming: 7 bases; junction bases outside the gene matches: 5. CDR1 SGHNT and CDR2 YYREEE come from the germline V gene (reference sequence). The data are from a study of T cell responses to AZD1222 COVID-19 vaccine. General study findings and limits: Across the whole spike, CD4 TCRs peaked at regions 160-218 and 743-854. Spike-specific TCR breadth and depth rose after two AZD1222 doses. Among AZD1222 vaccinees, only six were seropositive at baseline.

The origin of this receptor is an adult in good health. The V and J genes are TRBV5-4 and TRBJ2-5, with 11 bases matching TRBD2. This sample comprised peripheral blood, obtained on day 0 of AZD1222 vaccination. The CDR3 reads CASSLVAGGPGTQYF. Written as DNA, the CDR3 is TGTGCCAGCAGCTTGGTAGCGGGAGGGCCGGGGACCCAGTACTTC.